This passage covers 27 T cell receptor beta chains from one sample sequenced in a study of T cell clones after liver transplantation. The assay was immunoSEQ multiplex PCR, and TCRdb's table has in-frame clones only and misses some. Here the sample spans tens of thousands of clones, approximately 80% being singletons. The sample here was CD4+ T cells from blood, taken 12 months after liver transplant. Receptors were obtained from a human patient who received a liver transplant. The graft donor may be the source of some T cells.

The J gene is TRBJ2-5, the V gene TRBV2, with 7 bases identical to TRBD1. The germline V gene encodes CDR1 SNHLY and CDR2 FYNNEI. This CDR3 has 14 residues. The V and J ends lost 6 bases and 1 base, in that order; junction bases with no gene match: 5. CDR3 nucleotide sequence: TGTGCCAGCAGGGATGGGACAGCCCAAGAGACCCAGTACTTC. The encoded protein is CASRDGTAQETQYF.

This clone is a singleton in its sample. The chain has TRBV10-3 and TRBJ1-4, with D tentatively TRBD1 (5 bases). The germline V gene has CDR1 ENHRY and CDR2 SYGVKD. Trimming took off 8 bases at V and 0 bases at J, with 16 bases between the two ends. The CDR3 totals 16 residues. The CDR3 DNA reads as TGTGCCATCGGCCAGGGCAGGCAAGCAACTAATGAAAAACTGTTTTTT. Translated: CAIGQGRQATNEKLFF.

This clone was observed once. The DNA of the CDR3 is TGTGCCAGTTTCGAAAGCGGGAAGGGAAAAGATACGCAGTATTTT. It encodes CASFESGKGKDTQYF. V is TRBV28 and J is TRBJ2-3; TRBD2 matches at 7 bases. The CDR3 sequence is 15 residues long. The junction had 14 bases not matched to a gene; V was cut back by 9 bases and J by 5 bases. Germline V gene lookup returns CDR1 MDHEN and CDR2 SYDVKM.

The chain is built from TRBV5-1 and TRBJ1-5; D possibly corresponds to TRBD1 (5 bases). Germline V gives CDR1 SGHRS, CDR2 YFSETQ. V was trimmed by 4 bases and J by 9 bases, leaving 17 bases between them. The CDR3 covers 14 residues. The CDR3 sequence: CASSPGTSLGPQHF. The CDR3 coding sequence is TGCGCCAGCAGCCCCGGGACTTCGTTGGGGCCCCAGCATTTT.

Of note for this clone: Other DNA sequences from this sample encode an identical CDR3 as well. J is TRBJ2-7 and V is TRBV7-2, with TRBD2 identical over 8 bases. The V gene end was trimmed by 1 base and the J gene end by 2 bases; junction bases not matched to a gene: 7. There are 16 residues in the CDR3. CDR1 SGHTA and CDR2 FQGNSA come from the germline V gene. CDR3: CASSLGGASGPYEQYF. The CDR3 nucleotides read TGTGCCAGCAGCTTAGGGGGGGCTAGCGGGCCCTACGAGCAGTACTTC.

The rearrangement uses TRBV6-5 and TRBJ2-5; possible D gene TRBD2, 7 bases. The CDR3 totals 15 residues. The germline V and J ends were trimmed by 8 bases and 4 bases, with 20 bases remaining between them. The germline CDR1 and CDR2 sequences are MNHEY and SVGAGI. In nucleotides, the CDR3 is TGTGCCAGCCGAACCCTGGGGGGGCGAGGAGAGACCCAGTACTTC. Amino acid sequence: CASRTLGGRGETQYF.

The chain employs TRBV21-1 and TRBJ1-3; the table assigns TRBD1, which was not confirmed against the DNA. TRBV21-1 is recorded as a pseudogene. This CDR3 is built from 17 residues. The DNA of the CDR3 is TGTGCCAGCAGCGACACTCCCCAACAGAGCTCTGGAAACACCATATATTTT. Translating it yields CASSDTPQQSSGNTIYF.

J is TRBJ1-6 and V is TRBV27; 7 bases are a match to TRBD1. V shed 0 bases, J shed 4 bases, and the junction held 3 bases outside the gene matches. The CDR3 sequence is 16 residues long. Looked up from germline, CDR1 is MNHEY and CDR2 is SMNVEV (reference sequence). CDR3 in amino acids: CASSLSPGQYNSPLHF. In DNA, the CDR3 is TGTGCCAGCAGTTTATCCCCGGGACAGTATAATTCACCCCTCCACTTT.

The chain employs TRBV28 and TRBJ2-7, with D unclear. Germline V lookup: CDR1 MDHEN, CDR2 SYDVKM. This CDR3 is 14 amino acids long. V lost 6 bases to trimming and J lost 2 bases, with 14 bases between them. The CDR3, as DNA: TGTGCCAGCAGCTGGGTACACGCGGCCTACGAGCAGTACTTC. Its protein is CASSWVHAAYEQYF. Together with reference TRBV28 and TRBJ2-7, the CDR3 gives the full variable domain: DVKVTQSSRYLVKRTGEKVFLECVQDMDHENMFWYRQDPGLGLRLIYFSYDVKMKEKGDIPEGYSVSREKKERFSLILESASTNQTSMYLCASSWVHAAYEQYFGPGTRLTVT.

In this sample, this clone turned up once. The V call is TRBV7-8, the J call TRBJ1-5; 9 bases fit TRBD1. The J segment lost 5 bases and the V segment lost 5 bases, leaving 10 bases of the junction unmatched. Looked up from germline, CDR1 is SGHVS and CDR2 is FQNEAQ. The CDR3 consists of 16 residues. The CDR3 sequence: CASSAYRGPSYQPQHF. DNA of the CDR3: TGTGCCAGCAGCGCATACAGGGGGCCCTCATATCAGCCCCAGCATTTT.

The V and J genes are TRBV28 and TRBJ1-4, with D unclear. Trimming stripped 2 bases from V and 4 bases from J, with 5 bases between. CDR3 length: 13 residues. CDR1 is MDHEN, CDR2 SYDVKM, per germline. CDR3 sequence: CASSLTVNEKLFF. As DNA, the CDR3 is TGTGCCAGCAGTTTAACAGTTAATGAAAAACTGTTTTTT.

This clone was counted between two and nine times. The V call is TRBV28, the J call TRBJ1-2, with D unclear. V dropped 2 bases and J dropped 5 bases, with 15 bases sitting between them. The germline CDR1 and CDR2 sequences are MDHEN and SYDVKM. CDR3 length: 15 residues. CDR3 sequence reads: CASSLPRSVGYGYTF. In nucleotides, the CDR3 is TGTGCCAGCAGTTTACCCCGCTCCGTAGGGTATGGCTACACCTTC.

J is TRBJ1-3 and V is TRBV5-1, with a weak D call TRBD1 (6 bases). V lost 4 bases and J 0 bases, leaving 11 bases between the germline ends. The CDR3 runs 15 residues. CDR1 is SGHRS, CDR2 YFSETQ, per germline. The CDR3 reads CASSQDSRSGNTIYF. In DNA form, the CDR3 reads TGCGCCAGCAGCCAGGACAGCCGCTCTGGAAACACCATATATTTT.

This clone was seen a few times. The chain recombines TRBV6-1 with TRBJ1-4; D not certain. The V gene lost 2 bases and the J gene lost 0 bases, with 13 bases spanning the gap. The CDR3 contains 17 residues. CDR1 is MNHNS and CDR2 is SASEGT in the germline V gene. The CDR3, as DNA: TGTGCCAGCAGTGAAAGGTATTCAACTACAACTAATGAAAAACTGTTTTTT. This sequence encodes CASSERYSTTTNEKLFF.

This rearrangement joins TRBV18 to TRBJ1-3; D uncertain. V lost 2 bases to trimming and J lost 7 bases, with 9 bases between them. The CDR3 consists of 13 residues. Per germline, CDR1 KGHSH and CDR2 LQKENI. CDR3 region: CASSPSTGNTIYF. CDR3 bases: TGTGCCAGCTCACCAAGTACGGGGAACACCATATATTTT. Variable domain in full (rest from reference TRBV18 and TRBJ1-3): NAGVMQNPRHLVRRRGQEARLRCSPMKGHSHVYWYRQLPEEGLKFMVYLQKENIIDESGMPKERFSAEFPKEGPSILRIQQVVRGDSAAYFCASSPSTGNTIYFGEGSWLTVV.

The chain has TRBV11-3 and TRBJ2-7; TRBD2 agrees at 10 bases. Germline V CDR1 and CDR2: SGHNT, YENEEA. CDR3 size: 17 residues. The V gene end was trimmed by 4 bases and the J gene end by 7 bases; junction bases not matched to a gene: 16. The CDR3 region has the DNA TGTGCCAGCAGCTCCTGCAGAACCGGGACTAGCGTTTGGGAGCAGTACTTC. Translating gives CASSSCRTGTSVWEQYF.

J is TRBJ1-4 and V is TRBV4-2; a weak D match, TRBD1 (5 bases). This CDR3 is 21 amino acids long. V was shortened by 4 bases and J by 3 bases, with 30 bases between the two germline ends. Germline CDR1 is LGHNA and CDR2 is YNFKEQ. CDR3 sequence (DNA): TGTGCCAGCAGCCCTGCCTGGGACGGCCCTTTGGCCCCCTTGGCTAATGAAAAACTGTTTTTT. Its translation is CASSPAWDGPLAPLANEKLFF.

The chain links TRBV4-2 to TRBJ1-3; the D is unclear. CDR1 and CDR2 (germline): LGHNA, YNFKEQ. Trimming removed 0 bases at V and 0 bases at J, with 6 bases between. The CDR3 consists of 15 residues. The CDR3 reads CASSQDWSSGNTIYF. Here the CDR3 DNA reads TGTGCCAGCAGCCAAGACTGGAGCTCTGGAAACACCATATATTTT.

V is TRBV10-2 and J is TRBJ2-7; perhaps TRBD1 as D (6 bases). V gave up 6 bases and J gave up 2 bases, with 8 bases separating them. The length of the CDR3 is 12 residues. CDR1 is WSHSY and CDR2 is SAAADI in the germline V gene. The CDR3 DNA reads as TGCGCCAGCAGGGACAGAACCTACGAGCAGTACTTC. Its translation: CASRDRTYEQYF.

This chain uses TRBV19 with TRBJ1-2; 10 bases align to TRBD1. The CDR3 length is 15 residues. CDR1 and CDR2 from the germline V gene are LNHDA and SQIVND (reference sequence). The trim removed 4 bases at V and 7 bases at J, leaving 9 bases unmatched. This chain's CDR3 is CASSTLGQGRSGYTF. The CDR3 DNA sequence: TGTGCCAGTAGTACTCTGGGACAGGGGCGGAGTGGCTACACCTTC.

The chain recombines TRBV5-1 with TRBJ2-4; no reliable D call. V lost 4 bases and J 5 bases, leaving 19 bases between the germline ends. CDR1 and CDR2 (germline): SGHRS, YFSETQ. The CDR3 consists of 16 residues. The CDR3 sequence is CASSPIGGNSQNIQYF. The CDR3 DNA reads as TGCGCCAGCAGCCCAATTGGCGGCAATAGCCAAAACATTCAGTACTTC. The full variable domain, with the rest looked up from reference TRBV5-1 and TRBJ2-4, is KAGVTQTPRYLIKTRGQQVTLSCSPISGHRSVSWYQQTPGQGLQFLFEYFSETQRNKGNFPGRFSGRQFSNSRSEMNVSTLELGDSALYLCASSPIGGNSQNIQYFGAGTRLSVL.

The chain is built from TRBV11-2 and TRBJ2-6, with a possible D match to TRBD2 (5 bases). Between the trimmed V and J ends, which lost 4 bases and 0 bases, there was a span of 16 bases. Germline-derived CDR1 and CDR2 are SGHAT and FQNNGV. This CDR3 comprises 18 residues. In DNA, the CDR3 is TGTGCCAGCAGCTCCCCCCCGGGGTGGGCCTCTGGGGCCAACGTCCTGACTTTC. Its translation: CASSSPPGWASGANVLTF.

This chain links TRBV28 with TRBJ2-3; D not resolved. The CDR3 runs 13 residues. The ends were cut back, 8 bases at V and 8 bases at J, with 17 bases in the middle. Germline V CDR1 and CDR2: MDHEN, SYDVKM. CDR3 sequence reads: CASGQDPRFTQYF. CDR3 DNA: TGTGCCAGCGGGCAGGACCCCCGGTTTACGCAGTATTTT.

V usage is TRBV5-1 and J usage is TRBJ2-1; either TRBD1 or TRBD2 may fit D (6 bases each). CDR1 SGHRS and CDR2 YFSETQ come from the germline V gene. The CDR3 spans 15 residues. The V gene lost 8 bases and the J gene lost 1 base, with 16 bases spanning the gap. The CDR3 nucleotides are TGCGCCAGTACTAATCAGGGGAGGTCCTACAATGAGCAGTTCTTC. Translation: CASTNQGRSYNEQFF. Filled out from reference TRBV5-1 and TRBJ2-1, the complete variable domain reads KAGVTQTPRYLIKTRGQQVTLSCSPISGHRSVSWYQQTPGQGLQFLFEYFSETQRNKGNFPGRFSGRQFSNSRSEMNVSTLELGDSALYLCASTNQGRSYNEQFFGPGTRLTVL.

The chain employs TRBV5-1 and TRBJ1-2; D is undetermined. Germline values: CDR1 SGHRS, CDR2 YFSETQ. Trimming left V 0 bases short and J 4 bases short, with 10 bases between. The length of the CDR3 is 14 residues. The CDR3 sequence is CASSLVTGGYGYTF. CDR3 nucleotides: TGCGCCAGCAGCTTGGTTACCGGAGGCTATGGCTACACCTTC.

The genes are TRBV18 and TRBJ2-2; maybe TRBD1 (5 bases). Trimming stripped 3 bases from V and 0 bases from J, with 14 bases between. Germline V CDR1 and CDR2: KGHSH, LQKENI. CDR3 length equals 17 residues. CDR3 DNA sequence: TGTGCCAGCTCACCTCAGTTGCGGACAACGAACACCGGGGAGCTGTTTTTT. Amino acid sequence: CASSPQLRTTNTGELFF.

The chain joins TRBV7-3 to TRBJ2-1; the match to TRBD2 covers 11 bases. V dropped 5 bases and J dropped 9; count of bases not matched to a gene: 9. This CDR3 spans 15 amino acids. Per germline, CDR1 SGHTA and CDR2 FQGTGA. The CDR3 sequence: CASSQTSGRYGEQFF. The CDR3 DNA follows: TGTGCCAGCAGCCAAACTAGCGGGAGATACGGTGAGCAGTTCTTC.